A single TCR beta chain is shown here with its context. Antigen specificity is unknown. This specimen belongs to a study of cytomegalovirus exposure and HLA in healthy donors. Study-wide findings and caveats: Being productive about 87% or about 30% of the time was typical of most TCR beta V segments in an earlier analysis.

Germline V gene data show CDR1 as MNHEY and CDR2 as SVGAGI. The CDR3 is made up of 15 amino acids. Trimming removed 4 bases from V and 1 base from J, with 12 bases in between. PCR primers comprised 60 Vbeta and 13 Jbeta primers. The table came from immunoSEQ multiplex PCR; TCRdb's copy has only in-frame clones and leaves some out. The sample includes more than 150,000 clones, about 80% of them seen just once. This TCR was recovered from a boy aged 5-17 years in good health and CMV-seronegative. The sequencing input was PBMCs. The chain combines TRBV6-5 with TRBJ2-3; D unresolved. The CDR3, as DNA: TGTGCCAGCAGTTCACAGCTATACGGCACAGATACGCAGTATTTT. It is translated as CASSSQLYGTDTQYF.